Sequencing of this TCR beta chain was carried out in a study of OX40 agonist ivuxolimab in advanced cancers. Study-level background: Participants averaged approximately 65 years of age (range roughly 23 to 79) and were roughly 83% male.

Germline lookup yields CDR1 MNHEY and CDR2 SVGAGI. The CDR3 spans 14 residues. The ends lost 6 bases at V and 5 bases at J; junction bases unmatched: 2. This clone was observed once. Generated by immunoSEQ multiplex PCR, the TCRdb table keeps only in-frame clones and is missing some. The top ten hold about a sixth of the sample, which has 55,000 or so clones, approximately 86% seen once. This sequence joins TRBV6-5 and TRBJ2-2; 11 bases map to TRBD1. This material consisted of CD4+ or CD8+ T cells sorted from blood, taken in a trial of the OX40 agonist ivuxolimab. The clonotype comes from an adult with an advanced solid tumor such as melanoma, head and neck, liver or kidney cancer. The CDR3 protein is CASRDRGPTGELFF. The CDR3 region has the DNA TGTGCCAGCAGGGACAGGGGGCCGACCGGGGAGCTGTTTTTT.